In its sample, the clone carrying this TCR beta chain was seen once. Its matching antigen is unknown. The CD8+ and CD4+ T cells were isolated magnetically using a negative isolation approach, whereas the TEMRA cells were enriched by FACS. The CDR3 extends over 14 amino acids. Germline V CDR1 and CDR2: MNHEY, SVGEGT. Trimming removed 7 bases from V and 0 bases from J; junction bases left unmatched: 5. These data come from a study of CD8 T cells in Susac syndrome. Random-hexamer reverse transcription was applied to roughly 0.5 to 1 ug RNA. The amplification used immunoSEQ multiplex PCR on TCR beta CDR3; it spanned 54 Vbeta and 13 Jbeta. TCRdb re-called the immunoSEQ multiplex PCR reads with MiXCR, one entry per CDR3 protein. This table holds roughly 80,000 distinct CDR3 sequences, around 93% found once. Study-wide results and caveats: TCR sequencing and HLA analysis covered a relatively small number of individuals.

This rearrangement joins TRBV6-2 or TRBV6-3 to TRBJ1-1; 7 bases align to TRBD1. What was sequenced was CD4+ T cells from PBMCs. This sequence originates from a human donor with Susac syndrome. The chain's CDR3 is CASKGTVMNTEAFF. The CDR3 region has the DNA TGTGCCAGCAAGGGGACAGTAATGAACACTGAAGCTTTCTTT.